The 17 T cell receptor beta chains presented below share a single source sample, sequenced in a study of blood T cell repertoires in COVID-19. Assay: immunoSEQ multiplex PCR; the TCRdb copy retains only in-frame clones and omits some. This table holds about 160,000 clones, approximately 88% found once. The specimen sequenced was peripheral blood. All receptors derive from a woman in her sixties or seventies who had recovered from COVID-19.

The chain recombines TRBV14 with TRBJ1-2; 9 bases fit TRBD1. CDR1 is SGHDN and CDR2 is FVKESK in the germline V gene. The V segment lost 2 bases and the J segment 4 bases; nucleotides outside the gene matches: 8. This CDR3 comprises 16 residues. The CDR3 bases are TGTGCCAGCAGCCAACATCGGGACAGGGCGTTCTATGGCTACACCTTC. Protein sequence: CASSQHRDRAFYGYTF.

V is TRBV7-6 and J is TRBJ1-2; 9 nucleotides align to TRBD1. V trimming: 5 bases; J trimming: 6 bases; junction bases outside the gene matches: 10. This CDR3 is built from 15 residues. CDR1 and CDR2 (germline): SGHVS, FNYEAQ. The CDR3 nucleotides are TGTGCCAGCAGCCAAGGGGAAGGGACAGGGCATGGCTACACCTTC. It codes for CASSQGEGTGHGYTF.

The sample holds one count of this clone. This chain links TRBV18 with TRBJ1-4; TRBD1 matches 7 bases. V was pared by 3 bases and J by 8 bases, with 9 bases of the junction left unmatched. Germline CDR1 and CDR2: KGHSH and LQKENI. The CDR3 contains 15 residues. CDR3 in amino acids: CASSPSQGRVEKLFF. CDR3 DNA sequence: TGTGCCAGCTCACCGTCACAGGGGAGAGTAGAAAAACTGTTTTTT.

The chain is built from TRBV28 and TRBJ1-5, with TRBD1 matching 7 bases. Germline V lookup: CDR1 MDHEN, CDR2 SYDVKM. V gave up 6 bases and J gave up 6 bases; unmatched junction bases: 8. The CDR3 runs 14 residues. The CDR3 here is CASSGQARGQPQHF. For the CDR3, the DNA is TGTGCCAGCAGCGGACAGGCCCGGGGTCAGCCCCAGCATTTT.

This chain links TRBV5-1 with TRBJ2-5; tentatively, D is TRBD2 (5 bases). There are 15 residues in the CDR3. Trimming stripped 3 bases from V and 1 base from J, with 13 bases between. Germline CDR1 is SGHRS and CDR2 is YFSETQ. DNA of the CDR3: TGCGCCAGCAGCTCAGAGCGGTTAGGCCAAGAGACCCAGTACTTC. Residues: CASSSERLGQETQYF. Looking up the rest from reference TRBV5-1 and TRBJ2-5 gives the full variable domain: KAGVTQTPRYLIKTRGQQVTLSCSPISGHRSVSWYQQTPGQGLQFLFEYFSETQRNKGNFPGRFSGRQFSNSRSEMNVSTLELGDSALYLCASSSERLGQETQYFGPGTRLLVL.

The chain links TRBV27 to TRBJ2-7; D unclear. V lost 5 bases, J lost 6 bases, and 17 bases lay in between. CDR1 is MNHEY and CDR2 is SMNVEV in the germline V gene (reference sequence). This CDR3 comprises 14 residues. CDR3 sequence: CASSPSTGSPEQYF. In DNA form, the CDR3 reads TGTGCCAGCAGTCCCAGTACCGGGTCCCCCGAGCAGTACTTC.

The V and J genes are TRBV18 and TRBJ1-2; 7 nucleotides match TRBD1. The CDR3 extends over 15 amino acids. The V segment lost 1 base and the J segment 8 bases; nucleotides outside the gene matches: 10. Germline CDR1 reads KGHSH; CDR2 reads LQKENI. The CDR3 DNA reads as TGTGCCAGCTCACCACTCCAGACAGGGTTGCGCGGCTACACCTTC. Translating gives CASSPLQTGLRGYTF.

There are a few counts of this clone. The rearrangement uses TRBV5-6 and TRBJ2-7, with 7 bases aligning to TRBD2. The ends lost 4 bases at V and 6 bases at J; junction bases unmatched: 4. CDR3 length: 12 residues. The germline V gene has CDR1 SGHDT and CDR2 YYEEEE. CDR3 region: CASSHPGGEQYF. The CDR3 DNA follows: TGTGCCAGCAGCCATCCGGGGGGCGAGCAGTACTTC.

The chain recombines TRBV19 with TRBJ1-5, with 7 bases matching TRBD1. V trimming: 6 bases; J trimming: 2 bases; junction bases outside the gene matches: 7. The CDR3 runs 15 residues. The germline V gene has CDR1 LNHDA and CDR2 SQIVND (reference sequence). Written as DNA, the CDR3 is TGTGCCAGTAGCCCCGGGACAGCCGGCAATCAGCCCCAGCATTTT. It translates to CASSPGTAGNQPQHF.

In this sample, this clone turned up once. The V gene is TRBV9, the J gene TRBJ2-2; tentatively, D is TRBD2 (6 bases). The germline CDR1 and CDR2 sequences are SGDLS and YYNGEE. The CDR3 covers 14 residues. Trimming removed 2 bases from V and 7 bases from J, with 12 bases in between. CDR3 protein: CASSVRRGDGELFF. CDR3 sequence (DNA): TGTGCCAGCAGCGTTCGGAGGGGCGACGGGGAGCTGTTTTTT.

The rearrangement joins TRBV27 to TRBJ1-2; 9 nucleotides agree with TRBD1. CDR3 size: 16 residues. CDR1 and CDR2 (germline): MNHEY, SMNVEV (reference sequence). V trimming: 2 bases; J trimming: 4 bases; junction bases outside the gene matches: 8. CDR3 loop: CASSLVGGQGAYGYTF. The CDR3 DNA is TGTGCCAGCAGTTTAGTGGGGGGACAGGGCGCCTATGGCTACACCTTC.

This chain connects TRBV7-9 to TRBJ1-6, with 7 bases identical to TRBD1. This CDR3 comprises 16 residues. The germline gives CDR1 SEHNR, CDR2 FQNEAQ (reference sequence). Trimming cost V 2 bases and J 7 bases; bases outside gene matches: 8. The CDR3 nucleotides are TGTGCCAGCAGCTTAACTCAGACAGGGCCGAATTCACCCCTCCACTTT. Amino acid sequence: CASSLTQTGPNSPLHF.

The chain recombines TRBV5-1 with TRBJ2-2; possibly TRBD2 for D (5 bases). Germline loops: CDR1 SGHRS, CDR2 YFSETQ. Between the trimmed V and J ends, which lost 0 bases and 3 bases, there was a span of 9 bases. This CDR3 comprises 15 residues. The CDR3 nucleotides are TGCGCCAGCAGCTTGGCACTAGTCGACACCGGGGAGCTGTTTTTT. It encodes CASSLALVDTGELFF. The full variable domain, with the rest looked up from reference TRBV5-1 and TRBJ2-2, is KAGVTQTPRYLIKTRGQQVTLSCSPISGHRSVSWYQQTPGQGLQFLFEYFSETQRNKGNFPGRFSGRQFSNSRSEMNVSTLELGDSALYLCASSLALVDTGELFFGEGSRLTVL.

On this clone itself: Compared with germline, one end of the junction differs, possibly owing to a read error. The V gene is TRBV20-1, the J gene TRBJ1-2, with TRBD1 matching over 7 bases. Looked up from germline, CDR1 is DFQATT and CDR2 is SNEGSKA (reference sequence). The CDR3 length is 13 residues. CDR3 protein: CSASRSGTAVAPF. The CDR3 DNA reads as TGCAGTGCTAGTAGGTCGGGGACAGCCGTCGCCCCCTTC.

The chain is built from TRBV28 and TRBJ1-1; the match to TRBD1 covers 9 bases. The J segment lost 6 bases and the V segment lost 4 bases, leaving 12 bases of the junction unmatched. Per the germline V gene, CDR1 is MDHEN and CDR2 is SYDVKM. This CDR3 has 16 residues. The CDR3 sequence: CASSSPGQGRGAEAFF. The CDR3 DNA reads as TGTGCCAGCAGTTCTCCGGGACAGGGAAGAGGGGCTGAAGCTTTCTTT. Full variable domain (rest looked up from reference TRBV28 and TRBJ1-1): DVKVTQSSRYLVKRTGEKVFLECVQDMDHENMFWYRQDPGLGLRLIYFSYDVKMKEKGDIPEGYSVSREKKERFSLILESASTNQTSMYLCASSSPGQGRGAEAFFGQGTRLTVV.

V is TRBV4-2 and J is TRBJ2-5, with D hard to call. The CDR3 runs to 15 residues. From germline, CDR1 is LGHNA and CDR2 YNFKEQ. Trimming pared 0 bases from V and 2 bases from J, leaving 10 bases between. The CDR3 loop reads CASSQDLARQETQYF. The CDR3 DNA reads as TGTGCCAGCAGCCAAGATCTCGCTAGGCAAGAGACCCAGTACTTC.

The V and J genes are TRBV7-9 and TRBJ1-2; possibly TRBD1 for D (5 bases). CDR1 SEHNR and CDR2 FQNEAQ come from the germline V gene (reference sequence). The CDR3 sequence is 13 residues long. Deletions cut 5 bases from V and 6 bases from J, with 13 bases between. The CDR3 loop is CASSIDSSNGYTF. The CDR3 DNA sequence: TGTGCCAGCAGCATCGACAGCAGTAATGGCTACACCTTC.